This TCR beta chain is from a study of radiation and T cells in renal cell carcinoma. Study overall: Nephrectomy followed 15 Gy stereotactic body radiation by 4 weeks.

As regards this clone: Its antigen is undetermined.

General observations from the study: From baseline, blood top tumor clonotypes peaked at 2 weeks post-radiation.

After removal of 5 bases from V and 3 bases from J, the junction contained 1 base not matched to a gene. Germline CDR1 reads SGHNT; CDR2 reads YYREEE (reference sequence). The CDR3 covers 12 residues. Specified time point: blood 2 weeks post-SBRT. Treatment meaning: 15 Gy SBRT to primary tumor, nephrectomy 4 weeks later. This renal cell carcinoma was of the clear cell type. Only in-frame clones appear in the TCRdb table, and some are missing; sequencing was by immunoSEQ multiplex PCR. The sample holds some 120,000 clones, 88% seen once. The receptor's source is a woman in her 70s with renal cell carcinoma. Material: blood, obtained from a patient whose treatment included radiotherapy and nephrectomy. The rearrangement uses TRBV5-4 and TRBJ2-5, with 7 positions matching TRBD2. CDR3 DNA sequence: TGTGCCAGCAGGAGCGGGGAAGAGACCCAGTACTTC. It translates to CASRSGEETQYF.